Following are 8 T cell receptor beta chains from one sample sequenced in a study of regulatory T cells in long-lasting Graves disease. Building of the TCR beta libraries involved iRepertoire HTBI primers and Arm-PCR of CDR3 regions. Each CDR3 protein gets one entry after TCRdb re-called the multiplex PCR reads with MiXCR. Altogether 300,000 to 400,000 distinct CDR3 sequences are present, 15% to 20% being singletons, with the ten largest covering roughly 29%. Documented time point: persistent/refractory GD, antithyroid drugs over 5 years with positive TRAb. Extracted PBMC RNA gave rise to the TCR library. The sample consisted of peripheral blood mononuclear cells (PBMCs), taken when the disease was refractory, from a patient treated with antithyroid drugs. The source of these receptors is a female donor with Graves disease.

The chain couples TRBV14 to TRBJ2-2; 9 bases map to TRBD2. J lost 3 bases, V lost 1 base, and 6 bases had no gene match. CDR3 length: 17 residues. The germline CDR1 and CDR2 sequences are SGHDN and FVKESK. DNA of the CDR3: TGTGCCAGCAGCCAAGTGTGGCTAGCGGGATACACCGGGGAGCTGTTTTTT. Encoded protein: CASSQVWLAGYTGELFF.

The sample holds a few counts of this clonotype. The V gene is TRBV12-3 or TRBV12-4, the J gene TRBJ1-6, with 7 positions matching TRBD1. This CDR3 has 17 residues. The ends lost 3 bases at V and 7 bases at J; junction bases unmatched: 12. The CDR3 is CASSFQGGLLYNSPLHF. The CDR3 coding sequence is TGTGCCAGCAGTTTTCAGGGGGGACTCCTATACAATTCACCCCTCCACTTT.

The chain recombines TRBV10-2 with TRBJ1-1; 7 nucleotides agree with TRBD1. This CDR3 contains 13 residues. J was trimmed by 10 bases and V by 2 bases; bases with no gene match: 7. Germline CDR1 and CDR2: WSHSY and SAAADI. The CDR3 DNA reads as TGCGCCAGCAGTGAGGCCCGGGACAGCGGAGCTTTCTTT. Translation: CASSEARDSGAFF.

This clonotype was detected ten times or more. The chain combines TRBV29-1 with TRBJ1-2; no definite D call. V was cut by 7 bases and J by 7 bases, with 16 bases left in between. CDR3 length: 12 amino acids. Germline values: CDR1 SQVTM, CDR2 ANQGSEA. CDR3 nucleotides: TGCAGCGCCCGGACCGATTTATCTGGCTACACCTTC. This gives the protein CSARTDLSGYTF. Combining the CDR3 with reference TRBV29-1 and TRBJ1-2 gives the whole variable domain SAVISQKPSRDICQRGTSLTIQCQVDSQVTMMFWYRQQPGQSLTLIATANQGSEATYESGFVIDKFPISRPNLTFSTLTVSNMSPEDSSIYLCSARTDLSGYTFGSGTRLTVV.

The table lists this clonotype with many counts. This chain connects TRBV7-2 to TRBJ2-7, with 12 bases that match TRBD2. V gave up 2 bases and J gave up 10 bases; unmatched junction bases: 3. Germline V gives CDR1 SGHTA, CDR2 FQGNSA. The CDR3 contains 13 residues. The CDR3 DNA is TGTGCCAGCAGCTTAACGACTAGCGGGAGACAGTACTTC. It translates to CASSLTTSGRQYF.

This rearrangement joins TRBV6-1 to TRBJ2-5; 10 positions agree with TRBD2. CDR1 is MNHNS, CDR2 SASEGT, per germline. Germline trimming cut 6 bases from V and 3 bases from J; bases unmatched to any gene: 4. The CDR3 extends over 14 amino acids. This chain's CDR3 is CASRLAGAKETQYF. The CDR3 DNA reads TGTGCCAGCAGGCTAGCGGGGGCCAAAGAGACCCAGTACTTC.

This clonotype was picked up many times. J is TRBJ1-5 and V is TRBV12-3 or TRBV12-4; D may be TRBD1 (5 bases). The CDR3 loop spans 15 amino acids. V shed 2 bases and J shed 7 bases, with 15 bases lying between them. The CDR3 is CASSLFGREGQPQHF. In DNA form, the CDR3 reads TGTGCCAGCAGTTTATTCGGCAGGGAGGGGCAGCCCCAGCATTTT.

J is TRBJ1-3 and V is TRBV4-1; tentatively, D is TRBD1 (5 bases). Trimming pared 4 bases from V and 0 bases from J, leaving 10 bases between. The CDR3 consists of 15 residues. CDR1 is MGHRA, CDR2 YSYEKL, per germline. The CDR3 DNA reads TGCGCCAGCAGCCGAGGACACATCTCTGGAAACACCATATATTTT. This gives the protein CASSRGHISGNTIYF.